This T cell receptor beta chain was identified during a study of shared T cell receptors in the human thymus. Generated by immunoSEQ multiplex PCR, the TCRdb table keeps only in-frame clones and is missing some. The data show roughly 560,000 clones, 75% to 85% seen once. V lost 5 bases to trimming and J lost 5 bases, with 3 bases between them. This CDR3 comprises 10 residues. Germline V CDR1 and CDR2: MNHNS, SASEGT. This sample was shared with a second study, whose subject was human thymus T cells. From that study: The related literature has documented a marked overlap of thymic repertoires among unrelated individuals.

The J gene is TRBJ1-2, the V gene TRBV6-1; no definite D call. Sequenced input: thymocytes. This clonotype originated in a boy under two years old with a congenital heart defect. CDR3 sequence reads: CASSPYGYTF. DNA for the CDR3: TGTGCCAGCAGTCCTTATGGCTACACCTTC.